Below, 6 T cell receptor beta chains from the same sample are listed, as sequenced in a study of T cell repertoires in cytomegalovirus infection. TCRdb itself ran the reads through MiXCR, one entry per CDR3 protein. The sample gives hundreds of thousands of distinct CDR3 sequences, around 32% of which show up once; more than 12% is in the top ten. The antigens of these receptors remain unknown. The sequenced sample was cultured CD8+ T cells from PBMCs, obtained from culture after CMV antigen stimulation. The receptor source for this set is a human donor in good health (CMV status not recorded). Some clones in this sample may be carry-over from other donors' samples.

This clonotype was seen a few times. The genes are TRBV24-1 and TRBJ1-5; 12 bases align to TRBD1. The CDR3 covers 17 residues. The V and J ends lost 11 bases and 1 base, in that order; junction bases with no gene match: 11. Germline CDR1 reads KGHDR; CDR2 reads SFDVKD. The CDR3 region is CAIPPGQGARSNQPQHF. In DNA form, the CDR3 reads TGTGCCATTCCCCCGGGACAGGGGGCGCGAAGCAATCAGCCCCAGCATTTT.

The chain employs TRBV7-6 and TRBJ2-5; no firm D call. The length of the CDR3 is 17 residues. The V end lost 1 base, the J end lost 6 bases, and 21 bases lay between the germline ends. Looked up from germline, CDR1 is SGHVS and CDR2 is FNYEAQ. The CDR3 coding sequence is TGTGCCAGCAGCTTAGAAGTTGACGGTCCTAGGAAACAGACCCAGTACTTC. It specifies CASSLEVDGPRKQTQYF. The whole variable domain, filled in from reference TRBV7-6 and TRBJ2-5, reads GAGVSQSPRYKVTKRGQDVALRCDPISGHVSLYWYRQALGQGPEFLTYFNYEAQQDKSGLPNDRFSAERPEGSISTLTIQRTEQRDSAMYRCASSLEVDGPRKQTQYFGPGTRLLVL.

This clonotype was counted a few times. The chain links TRBV7-9 to TRBJ1-1, with D unclear. The germline gives CDR1 SEHNR, CDR2 FQNEAQ (reference sequence). The V end lost 1 base, the J end lost 0 bases, and 12 bases lay between the germline ends. The CDR3 sequence is 16 residues long. CDR3 coding DNA: TGTGCCAGCAGCTTAGTGGGGAGTAAATTGAACACTGAAGCTTTCTTT. It yields the protein CASSLVGSKLNTEAFF.

The chain recombines TRBV6-1 with TRBJ1-2, with unresolved D. The CDR3 loop spans 17 amino acids. Germline V gene lookup returns CDR1 MNHNS and CDR2 SASEGT. V dropped 1 base and J dropped 0 bases, with 15 bases sitting between them. CDR3 amino acids: CASSEVGVPNPNYGYTF. The CDR3 DNA follows: TGTGCCAGCAGTGAAGTGGGTGTTCCGAACCCTAACTATGGCTACACCTTC.

The J gene is TRBJ1-5, the V gene TRBV6-1, with 7 bases matching TRBD1. CDR3 length equals 17 residues. Looked up from germline, CDR1 is MNHNS and CDR2 is SASEGT. V shed 0 bases, J shed 3 bases, and the junction held 8 bases outside the gene matches. CDR3 sequence reads: CASSEAWGTADNQPQHF. CDR3 in DNA: TGTGCCAGCAGTGAAGCGTGGGGGACAGCAGACAATCAGCCCCAGCATTTT.

This chain links TRBV7-6 with TRBJ2-3; 7 bases match TRBD1. The trim removed 4 bases at V and 9 bases at J, leaving 16 bases unmatched. Germline V gene sequence: CDR1 SGHVS, CDR2 FNYEAQ. The CDR3 consists of 16 residues. CDR3 bases: TGTGCCAGCAGCTCCCGACAGGGTCCATTCAGTGGGACGCAGTATTTT. Translating it yields CASSSRQGPFSGTQYF.